This T cell receptor beta chain came from a study of PD-L1 blockade in urothelial cancer. Study information: T cells numbered a median of around 150,000 in the blood samples.

Germline V gene data show CDR1 as SGHNT and CDR2 as YENEEA. The CDR3 loop spans 14 amino acids. Trimming removed 1 base from V and 7 bases from J, with 10 bases in between. Assay: immunoSEQ multiplex PCR; the TCRdb copy retains only in-frame clones and omits some. The repertoire holds more than 55,000 clones, around 83% seen once, with 2.9% in the top ten. The starting material was PBMCs, obtained around atezolizumab (anti-PD-L1) treatment. The chain carries TRBV11-3 and TRBJ2-2, with D perhaps TRBD2 (6 bases). This receptor was obtained from a man over 45 with urothelial cancer. The CDR3 nucleotides are TGTGCCAGCAGCTTAGGGAGGGCCAGCGGGGAGCTGTTTTTT. Amino acid sequence: CASSLGRASGELFF.